This TCR beta chain was obtained from a study of cytomegalovirus exposure and HLA in healthy donors. Whole-study context: Inside one of the first data releases sat about 85 million unique TCRs taken from HLA-typed donors.

The PCR ran on 60 Vbeta and 13 Jbeta primers. Assay used: immunoSEQ multiplex PCR; TCRdb lists only in-frame clones, some missing. Among about 140,000 clones listed, around 80% were seen once. In regard to this clone: Antigen: not known.

This CDR3 comprises 18 residues. Looked up from germline, CDR1 is SGHRS and CDR2 is YFSETQ. The V segment lost 0 bases and the J segment 0 bases; nucleotides outside the gene matches: 9. Study observations and caveats: By a later analysis, the bulk of CMV-associated TCR beta chains appeared HLA-restricted.

The TCR comes from a man aged 35 to 55 in good health and CMV-seronegative. J is TRBJ1-3 and V is TRBV5-1, with TRBD1 identical over 7 bases. Sequenced material: PBMCs. The CDR3 sequence: CASSLAVSGQISGNTIYF. Here the CDR3 DNA reads TGCGCCAGCAGCTTGGCCGTTTCGGGACAGATCTCTGGAAACACCATATATTTT.